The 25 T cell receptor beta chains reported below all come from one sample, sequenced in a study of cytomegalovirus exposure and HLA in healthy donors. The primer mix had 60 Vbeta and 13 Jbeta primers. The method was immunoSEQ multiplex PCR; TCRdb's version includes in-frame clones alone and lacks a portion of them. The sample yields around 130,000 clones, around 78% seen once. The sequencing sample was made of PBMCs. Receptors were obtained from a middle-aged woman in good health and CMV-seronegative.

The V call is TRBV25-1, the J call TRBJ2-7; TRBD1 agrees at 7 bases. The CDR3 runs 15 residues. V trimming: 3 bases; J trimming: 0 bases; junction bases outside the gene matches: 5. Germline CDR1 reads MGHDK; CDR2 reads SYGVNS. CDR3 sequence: CASSDLDRDSYEQYF. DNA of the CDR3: TGTGCCAGCAGTGACCTCGACAGGGACTCCTACGAGCAGTACTTC.

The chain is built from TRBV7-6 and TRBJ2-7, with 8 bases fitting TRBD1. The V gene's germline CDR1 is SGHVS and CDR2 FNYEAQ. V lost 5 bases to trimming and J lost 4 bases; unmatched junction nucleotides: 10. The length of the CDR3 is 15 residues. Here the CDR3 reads CASSPVGTGAYEQYF. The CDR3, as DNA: TGTGCCAGCAGCCCGGTTGGGACAGGAGCATACGAGCAGTACTTC.

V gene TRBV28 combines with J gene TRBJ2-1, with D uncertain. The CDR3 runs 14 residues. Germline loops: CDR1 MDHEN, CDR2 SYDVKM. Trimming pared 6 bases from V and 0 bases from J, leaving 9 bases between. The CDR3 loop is CASRFPGSYNEQFF. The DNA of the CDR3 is TGTGCCAGCAGGTTCCCCGGCTCCTACAATGAGCAGTTCTTC.

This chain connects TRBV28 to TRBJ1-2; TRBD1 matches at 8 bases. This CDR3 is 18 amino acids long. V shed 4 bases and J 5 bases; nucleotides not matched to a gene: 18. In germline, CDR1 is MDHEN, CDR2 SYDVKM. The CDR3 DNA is TGTGCCAGCAGTTGGGGGACAGGCGATACCCCAACCTCATATGGCTACACCTTC. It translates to CASSWGTGDTPTSYGYTF.

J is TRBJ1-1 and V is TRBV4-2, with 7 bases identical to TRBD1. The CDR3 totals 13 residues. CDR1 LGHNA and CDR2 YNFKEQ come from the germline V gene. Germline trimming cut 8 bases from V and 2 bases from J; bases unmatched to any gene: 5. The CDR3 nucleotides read TGTGCCAGCGCAAGGGGGCGAAACACTGAAGCTTTCTTT. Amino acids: CASARGRNTEAFF.

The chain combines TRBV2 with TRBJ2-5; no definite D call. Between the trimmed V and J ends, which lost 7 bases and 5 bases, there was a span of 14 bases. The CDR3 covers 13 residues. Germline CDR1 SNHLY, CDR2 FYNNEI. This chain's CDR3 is CASNRLMEETQYF. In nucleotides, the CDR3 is TGTGCCAGCAATAGATTGATGGAGGAGACCCAGTACTTC.

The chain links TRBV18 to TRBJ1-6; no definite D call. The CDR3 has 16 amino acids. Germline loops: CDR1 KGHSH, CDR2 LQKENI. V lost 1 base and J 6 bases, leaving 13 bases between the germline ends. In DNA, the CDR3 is TGTGCCAGCTCACCACGGTCGACGGGAGCTAATTCACCCCTCCACTTT. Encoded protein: CASSPRSTGANSPLHF. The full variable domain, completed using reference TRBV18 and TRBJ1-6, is NAGVMQNPRHLVRRRGQEARLRCSPMKGHSHVYWYRQLPEEGLKFMVYLQKENIIDESGMPKERFSAEFPKEGPSILRIQQVVRGDSAAYFCASSPRSTGANSPLHFGNGTRLTVT.

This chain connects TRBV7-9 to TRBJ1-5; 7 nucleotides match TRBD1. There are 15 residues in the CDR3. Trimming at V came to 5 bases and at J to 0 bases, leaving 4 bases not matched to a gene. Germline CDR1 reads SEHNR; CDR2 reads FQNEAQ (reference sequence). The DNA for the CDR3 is TGTGCCAGCAGCGGACAGGACTTTAGCAATCAGCCCCAGCATTTT. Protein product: CASSGQDFSNQPQHF.

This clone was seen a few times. This CDR3 is CASSIRVNTEAFF. CDR3 nucleotides: TGTGCCAGTAGTATTAGAGTGAACACTGAAGCTTTCTTT. The V call is TRBV19, the J call TRBJ1-1; no reliable D call. Trimming removed 3 bases from V and 0 bases from J, with 5 bases in between. The germline CDR1 and CDR2 sequences are LNHDA and SQIVND (reference sequence). This CDR3 spans 13 amino acids.

Here the CDR3 reads CASSPRLAYEQYF. The CDR3 DNA reads TGTGCCAGCAGCCCCCGACTAGCCTACGAGCAGTACTTC. The gene calls are TRBV7-9 and TRBJ2-7, with TRBD2 as a possible D gene (6 bases). This CDR3 is 13 amino acids long. Germline V lookup: CDR1 SEHNR, CDR2 FQNEAQ (reference sequence). V was shortened by 5 bases and J by 2 bases, with 10 bases between the two germline ends.

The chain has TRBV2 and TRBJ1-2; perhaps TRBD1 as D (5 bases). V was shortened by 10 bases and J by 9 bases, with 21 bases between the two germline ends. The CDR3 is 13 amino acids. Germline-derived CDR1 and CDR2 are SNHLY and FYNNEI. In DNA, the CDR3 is TGTGCCACTACAACAGGCAGGGAAGGAAGCTACACCTTC. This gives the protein CATTTGREGSYTF.

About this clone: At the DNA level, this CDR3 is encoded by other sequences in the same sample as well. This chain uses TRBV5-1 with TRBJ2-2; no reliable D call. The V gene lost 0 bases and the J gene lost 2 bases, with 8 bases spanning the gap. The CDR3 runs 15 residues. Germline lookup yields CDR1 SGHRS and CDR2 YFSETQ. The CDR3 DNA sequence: TGCGCCAGCAGCTTGGGGGCAGCCAACACCGGGGAGCTGTTTTTT. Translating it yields CASSLGAANTGELFF.

CDR3 protein: CASSQDLRWGETGNTIYF. CDR3 bases: TGTGCCAGCAGCCAAGATCTAAGGTGGGGGGAAACTGGAAACACCATATATTTT. The gene calls are TRBV4-2 and TRBJ1-3, with a tentative D call TRBD1 (5 bases). The CDR3 loop spans 18 amino acids. Trimming shortened V by 0 bases and J by 2 bases, and 17 bases separated the two germline ends. The germline gives CDR1 LGHNA, CDR2 YNFKEQ.

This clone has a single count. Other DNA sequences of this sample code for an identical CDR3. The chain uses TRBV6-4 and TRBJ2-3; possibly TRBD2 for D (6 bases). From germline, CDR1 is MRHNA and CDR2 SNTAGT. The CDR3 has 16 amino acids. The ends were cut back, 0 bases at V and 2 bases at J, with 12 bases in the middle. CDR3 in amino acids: CASSDSSGGSTDTQYF. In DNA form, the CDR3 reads TGTGCCAGCAGTGACTCGAGTGGGGGGTCCACAGATACGCAGTATTTT.

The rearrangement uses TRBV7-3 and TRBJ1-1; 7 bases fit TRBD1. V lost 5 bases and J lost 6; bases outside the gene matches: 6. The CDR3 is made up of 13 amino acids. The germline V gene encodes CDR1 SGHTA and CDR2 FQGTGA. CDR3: CASSAQTGSEAFF. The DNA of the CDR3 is TGTGCCAGCAGCGCCCAGACAGGGTCTGAAGCTTTCTTT.

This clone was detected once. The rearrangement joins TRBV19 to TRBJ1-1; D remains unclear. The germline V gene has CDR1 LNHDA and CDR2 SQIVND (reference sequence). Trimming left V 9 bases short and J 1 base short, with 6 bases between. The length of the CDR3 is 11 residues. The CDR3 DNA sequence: TGTGCCAGCACTCAGAACACTGAAGCTTTCTTT. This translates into CASTQNTEAFF.

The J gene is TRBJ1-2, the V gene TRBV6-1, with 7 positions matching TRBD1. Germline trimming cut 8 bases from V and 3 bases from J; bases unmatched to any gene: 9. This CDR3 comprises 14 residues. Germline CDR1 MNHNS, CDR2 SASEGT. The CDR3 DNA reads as TGTGCCAGCGGATTACAGGGGTTGTACTATGGCTACACCTTC. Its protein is CASGLQGLYYGYTF.

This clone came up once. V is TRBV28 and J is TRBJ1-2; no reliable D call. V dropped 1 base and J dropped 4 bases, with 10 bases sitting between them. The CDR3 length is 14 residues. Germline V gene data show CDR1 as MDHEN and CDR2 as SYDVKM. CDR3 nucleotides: TGTGCCAGCAGTTTATCTACAGACATCTATGGCTACACCTTC. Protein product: CASSLSTDIYGYTF.

The CDR3 bases are TGTGCCAGCAGACGCGACAGGGATCCTGGCTACACCTTC. Translation: CASRRDRDPGYTF. The chain links TRBV2 to TRBJ1-2, with 7 bases that match TRBD1. With V trimmed by 6 bases and J by 7 bases, 8 bases remained unmatched. The CDR3 runs to 13 residues. Germline V CDR1 and CDR2: SNHLY, FYNNEI. The complete variable domain, with remaining parts taken from reference TRBV2 and TRBJ1-2, reads EPEVTQTPSHQVTQMGQEVILRCVPISNHLYFYWYRQILGQKVEFLVSFYNNEISEKSEIFDDQFSVERPDGSNFTLKIRSTKLEDSAMYFCASRRDRDPGYTFGSGTRLTVV.

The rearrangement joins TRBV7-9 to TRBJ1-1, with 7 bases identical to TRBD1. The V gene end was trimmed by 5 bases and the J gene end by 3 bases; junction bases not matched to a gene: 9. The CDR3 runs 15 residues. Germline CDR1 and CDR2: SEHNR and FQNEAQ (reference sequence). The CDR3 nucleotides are TGTGCCAGCAGCCAAACGAAGGGGGCCGACACTGAAGCTTTCTTT. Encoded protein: CASSQTKGADTEAFF.

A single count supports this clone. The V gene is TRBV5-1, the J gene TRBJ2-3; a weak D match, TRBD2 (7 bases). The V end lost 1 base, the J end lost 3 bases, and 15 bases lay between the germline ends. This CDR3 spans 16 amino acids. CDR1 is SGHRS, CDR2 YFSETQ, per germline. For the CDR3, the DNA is TGCGCCAGCAGCTTGCGGGGGGCGGTCGGGACAGATACGCAGTATTTT. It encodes CASSLRGAVGTDTQYF.

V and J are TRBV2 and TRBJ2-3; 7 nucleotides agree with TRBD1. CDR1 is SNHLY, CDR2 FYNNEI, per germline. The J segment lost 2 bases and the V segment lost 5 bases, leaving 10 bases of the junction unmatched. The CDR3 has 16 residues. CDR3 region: CASSNLQGTHTDTQYF. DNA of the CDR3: TGTGCCAGCAGTAACTTACAGGGGACCCACACAGATACGCAGTATTTT.

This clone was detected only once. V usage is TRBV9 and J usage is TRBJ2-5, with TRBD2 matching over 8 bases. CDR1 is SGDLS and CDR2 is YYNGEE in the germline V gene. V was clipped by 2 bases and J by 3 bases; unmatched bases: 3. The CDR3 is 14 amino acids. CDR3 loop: CASSVPGGEETQYF. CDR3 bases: TGTGCCAGCAGCGTGCCCGGGGGGGAAGAGACCCAGTACTTC.

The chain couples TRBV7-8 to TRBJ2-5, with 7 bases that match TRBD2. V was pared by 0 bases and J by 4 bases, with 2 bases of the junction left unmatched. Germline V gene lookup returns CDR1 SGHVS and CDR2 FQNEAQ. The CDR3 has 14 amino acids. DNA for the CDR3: TGTGCCAGCAGCTTAGCAACTAGCGCAGAGACCCAGTACTTC. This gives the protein CASSLATSAETQYF.

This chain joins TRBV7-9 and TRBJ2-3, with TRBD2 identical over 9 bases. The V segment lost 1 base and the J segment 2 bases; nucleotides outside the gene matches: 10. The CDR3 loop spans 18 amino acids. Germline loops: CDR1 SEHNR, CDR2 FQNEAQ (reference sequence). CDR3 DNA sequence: TGTGCCAGCAGCTTAGTGGGGCTAGCGGGAACGTACACAGATACGCAGTATTTT. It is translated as CASSLVGLAGTYTDTQYF.